This TCR beta chain was captured by sequencing in a study of tumor-infiltrating lymphocytes in localized non-small cell lung cancer. General study results and limits: Technical variation could not be separated from intratumor heterogeneity here.

This CDR3 contains 14 residues. The V gene end was trimmed by 5 bases and the J gene end by 4 bases; junction bases not matched to a gene: 5. Per the germline V gene, CDR1 is MGHDK and CDR2 is SYGVNS. In regard to this clone: The target antigen is unknown.

Profiling relied on immunoSEQ multiplex PCR, and the TCRdb table lists in-frame clones only, not all of them. This sample has about 9,800 clones, with 60% to 80% found just once. The receptor's source is a human donor with non-small cell lung cancer. The sample taken for sequencing was lung tumor tissue. The chain recombines TRBV25-1 with TRBJ1-1; 9 bases are shared with TRBD1. The DNA for the CDR3 is TGTGCCAGCAGTACAGGGGGCAGGAGCACTGAAGCTTTCTTT. Its protein product is CASSTGGRSTEAFF.